Presented here are 22 T cell receptor beta chains from one specimen sequenced in a study. TCRdb analysed the 5' RACE reads with MiXCR anew, one entry per CDR3 protein. The profile covers more than 45,000 distinct CDR3 sequences, with 25% to 30% appearing a single time and approximately 3.3% taken by the ten largest. The specimen sequenced was tumor-infiltrating memory CD4+ T cells sorted from the breast tumor. As for subset: memory CD4+ T cells, CD4+CD45RO+CD25-. These receptors all come from a female donor with breast cancer.

This clonotype was recorded at least ten times. This sequence joins TRBV5-1 and TRBJ1-1, with D uncertain. Trimming stripped 2 bases from V and 2 bases from J, with 10 bases between. Germline V CDR1 and CDR2: SGHRS, YFSETQ. The CDR3 has 14 amino acids. The CDR3 sequence: CASSFSPINTEAFF. DNA for the CDR3: TGCGCCAGCAGCTTTTCCCCTATTAACACTGAAGCTTTCTTT.

The genes are TRBV5-4 and TRBJ2-2; perhaps TRBD2 as D (6 bases). The V end lost 3 bases, the J end lost 7 bases, and 13 bases lay between the germline ends. The CDR3 runs to 14 residues. CDR1 is SGHNT and CDR2 is YYREEE in the germline V gene (reference sequence). In DNA, the CDR3 is TGTGCCAGCAGCTCTCCGTCGGGAGTCGGGGAGCTGTTTTTT. Its translation is CASSSPSGVGELFF.

The chain couples TRBV7-9 to TRBJ1-2; 7 positions match TRBD1. Per germline, CDR1 SEHNR and CDR2 FQNEAQ (reference sequence). The trim removed 5 bases at V and 6 bases at J, leaving 3 bases unmatched. This CDR3 has 12 amino acids. This CDR3 is CASSKTGHGYTF. Here the CDR3 DNA reads TGTGCCAGCAGCAAGACAGGGCATGGCTACACCTTC. Combining the CDR3 with reference TRBV7-9 and TRBJ1-2 gives the whole variable domain DTGVSQNPRHKITKRGQNVTFRCDPISEHNRLYWYRQTLGQGPEFLTYFQNEAQLEKSRLLSDRFSAERPKGSFSTLEIQRTEQGDSAMYLCASSKTGHGYTFGSGTRLTVV.

The gene calls are TRBV7-3 and TRBJ2-6; possibly TRBD1 for D (6 bases). The V and J ends lost 0 bases and 4 bases respectively, with 10 bases between them. CDR3 length equals 16 residues. Germline CDR1 and CDR2: SGHTA and FQGTGA. The chain's CDR3 is CASSLTGAAGANVLTF. The CDR3 region has the DNA TGTGCCAGCAGCTTAACGGGGGCCGCAGGGGCCAACGTCCTGACTTTC.

The CDR3 nucleotides read TGTGCAAGTCGTTACCGGGACAGGGCGTACACCATATATTTT. Its translation is CASRYRDRAYTIYF. V gene TRBV12-2 combines with J gene TRBJ1-3; the D segment call TRBD1 is taken from the table without a DNA check. TRBV12-2 is recorded as a pseudogene. This CDR3 spans 14 amino acids.

This clonotype has just a few counts. The chain carries TRBV5-6 and TRBJ2-7; D gene unclear. Trimming pared 1 base from V and 2 bases from J, leaving 7 bases between. The CDR3 contains 13 residues. Germline CDR1 SGHDT, CDR2 YYEEEE. CDR3 sequence (DNA): TGTGCCAGCAGCTTGAGGTGGACCTACGAGCAGTACTTC. Residues: CASSLRWTYEQYF.

This clonotype appeared a few times. The chain has TRBV9 and TRBJ1-2, with D unresolved. V was cut by 0 bases and J by 4 bases, with 10 bases left in between. The CDR3 is 14 amino acids. Germline-derived CDR1 and CDR2 are SGDLS and YYNGEE. CDR3 protein: CASSVDSSIYGYTF. CDR3 nucleotide sequence: TGTGCCAGCAGCGTAGACAGTTCAATCTATGGCTACACCTTC.

The count of this clonotype is one. Because it lacks the conserved phenylalanine or tryptophan at the end, this CDR3 is likely a read error. The chain links TRBV20-1 to TRBJ2-3; D uncertain. This CDR3 has 13 amino acids. The V gene lost 2 bases and the J gene lost 2 bases, with 8 bases spanning the gap. Germline V gives CDR1 DFQATT, CDR2 SNEGSKA (reference sequence). The CDR3 protein is CSARSPNTDTQYL. The CDR3 bases are TGCAGTGCTAGATCCCCAAACACAGATACGCAGTATCTT.

The chain employs TRBV12-3 or TRBV12-4 and TRBJ2-1, with a weak D call TRBD1 (5 bases). V lost 6 bases and J 9 bases, leaving 9 bases between the germline ends. The CDR3 spans 11 residues. CDR3 residues: CASRDRGEQFF. CDR3 nucleotide sequence: TGTGCCAGCAGGGATAGGGGTGAGCAGTTCTTC.

The chain has TRBV12-3 or TRBV12-4 and TRBJ1-5; D is undetermined. Trimming left V 5 bases short and J 2 bases short, with 10 bases between. This CDR3 contains 14 residues. CDR3 DNA sequence: TGTGCCAGCAGTCGGACCACGGGCAATCAGCCCCAGCATTTT. Its protein product is CASSRTTGNQPQHF.

This clonotype was observed a handful of times. The chain links TRBV6-1 to TRBJ1-1; D ambiguous. The CDR3 has 13 residues. V shed 6 bases and J shed 7 bases, with 15 bases lying between them. CDR1 and CDR2 from the germline V gene are MNHNS and SASEGT. The DNA for the CDR3 is TGTGCCAGCAGCCTAAGTGGGTCGGGTGAAGCTTTCTTT. Its protein is CASSLSGSGEAFF.

This clonotype showed up just a few times. The chain has TRBV6-6 and TRBJ1-1; TRBD1 aligns across 7 bases. CDR1 is MNHNY and CDR2 is SVGAGI in the germline V gene (reference sequence). V was clipped by 6 bases and J by 7 bases; unmatched bases: 8. This CDR3 has 13 amino acids. The CDR3 DNA reads TGTGCCAGCAGCCTACCGGGACAGCGTGAAGCTTTCTTT. This gives the protein CASSLPGQREAFF.

This clonotype showed up just a few times. The genes are TRBV10-3 and TRBJ1-1; D uncertain. The germline gives CDR1 ENHRY, CDR2 SYGVKD. The CDR3 has 16 residues. V gave up 2 bases and J gave up 4 bases, with 17 bases separating them. The CDR3 DNA sequence: TGTGCCATCAGTGAGCACGTGTCCCGGGGAGGCACTGAAGCTTTCTTT. Its translation: CAISEHVSRGGTEAFF.

This clonotype was seen a handful of times. The chain couples TRBV5-1 to TRBJ2-3; D is perhaps TRBD1 or TRBD2 (5 bases each). The CDR3 is 14 residues long. Trimming shortened V by 5 bases and J by 0 bases, and 10 bases separated the two germline ends. Germline assignment: CDR1 SGHRS and CDR2 YFSETQ. The CDR3 region has the DNA TGCGCCAGCAGAGAGGGGCCTAGCACAGATACGCAGTATTTT. It encodes CASREGPSTDTQYF.

The V and J genes are TRBV5-6 and TRBJ2-7, with TRBD2 matching over 8 bases. The CDR3 length is 16 residues. Trimming removed 1 base from V and 4 bases from J; junction bases left unmatched: 10. Per the germline V gene, CDR1 is SGHDT and CDR2 is YYEEEE. CDR3 region: CASSLRPGLGNYEQYF. The CDR3 region has the DNA TGTGCCAGCAGCTTGCGTCCGGGACTAGGAAATTACGAGCAGTACTTC.

This clonotype was picked up a small number of times. This rearrangement joins TRBV6-5 to TRBJ2-3; tentatively, D is TRBD2 (6 bases). The CDR3 runs 15 residues. Germline V gene sequence: CDR1 MNHEY, CDR2 SVGAGI. Trimming pared 1 base from V and 3 bases from J, leaving 11 bases between. CDR3 coding DNA: TGTGCCAGCAGTTACTACGGGGACTCTACAGATACGCAGTATTTT. Amino acid sequence: CASSYYGDSTDTQYF.

This clonotype turned up a few times. This rearrangement joins TRBV29-1 to TRBJ2-7; D is undetermined. This CDR3 region has 15 residues. V gave up 4 bases and J gave up 5 bases, with 21 bases separating them. Germline CDR1 and CDR2: SQVTM and ANQGSEA. CDR3: CSVAVHQRREDEQYF. The CDR3 nucleotides are TGCAGCGTTGCCGTACATCAGAGGCGTGAGGACGAGCAGTACTTC.

This clonotype occurred a few times. The junction departs from germline at one end; a sequencing error may be responsible. The rearrangement links TRBV30 to TRBJ2-5, with a tentative D call TRBD1 (6 bases). Germline V gene sequence: CDR1 GTSNPN, CDR2 SVGIG (reference sequence). This CDR3 has 13 amino acids. The CDR3 sequence: CTWSGGFQETQYF. In DNA, the CDR3 is TGTACCTGGAGTGGGGGCTTCCAAGAGACCCAGTACTTC.

Sample share makes this clonotype medium-sized (0.01 to 0.1%). The chain carries TRBV7-2 and TRBJ2-1; 8 bases line up with TRBD2. V shed 5 bases and J 8 bases; nucleotides not matched to a gene: 8. This CDR3 contains 14 residues. Germline V lookup: CDR1 SGHTA, CDR2 FQGNSA. The CDR3 loop reads CASSQGTSIYEQFF. Written as DNA, the CDR3 is TGTGCCAGCAGCCAGGGGACTAGTATCTATGAGCAGTTCTTC.

The V call is TRBV6-2 or TRBV6-3, the J call TRBJ1-4; perhaps TRBD1 as D (5 bases). This CDR3 has 14 amino acids. V lost 4 bases and J lost 7, with 13 bases in between. From germline, CDR1 is MNHEY and CDR2 SVGEGT. CDR3 sequence: CASSSTWGAEKLFF. CDR3 nucleotide sequence: TGTGCCAGCAGTTCCACGTGGGGCGCTGAAAAACTGTTTTTT.

This clonotype was observed once. Given a much more abundant clone one base away, this may be a read error. The CDR3 does not end in the conserved phenylalanine or tryptophan, so this is likely a read error. The gene calls are TRBV7-9 and TRBJ1-2, with 11 positions matching TRBD1. The CDR3 runs to 14 residues. V shed 0 bases and J 10 bases; nucleotides not matched to a gene: 4. Germline lookup yields CDR1 SEHNR and CDR2 FQNEAQ (reference sequence). Here the CDR3 DNA reads TGTGCCAGCAGCTTAGCCCGGGACAGGGGGGACTACACCTGC. Its protein is CASSLARDRGDYTC.

This clonotype was recorded a few times. The rearrangement links TRBV20-1 to TRBJ2-3; possible D gene TRBD2, 5 bases. Between the trimmed V and J ends, which lost 6 bases and 3 bases, there was a span of 16 bases. This CDR3 contains 14 residues. Germline CDR1 DFQATT, CDR2 SNEGSKA (reference sequence). The CDR3: CSALTLAQTDTQYF. CDR3 nucleotide sequence: TGCAGTGCCCTAACCCTAGCACAGACAGATACGCAGTATTTT.